This TCR beta chain was identified during a study of cytotoxic CD8 clonotypes in ibrutinib-treated CLL. Study background: With a range of 6 to 36, the median treatment time before response samples were taken was around 12 months.

Study-wide findings and caveats: Rare overall, public clonotypes shrank or held steady under therapy.

With regard to this clone: Its matching antigen is unknown.

Measured with immunoSEQ multiplex PCR; TCRdb has only the in-frame clones, and not every one. The sample consists of about 160,000 clones, 70% to 90% of them appearing once. V lost 7 bases to trimming and J lost 0 bases, with 4 bases between them. This CDR3 region has 13 residues. Germline values: CDR1 SEHNR, CDR2 FQNEAQ (reference sequence). Material: PBMCs, obtained at disease progression, from a patient treated with ibrutinib. This chain joins TRBV7-9 and TRBJ2-6; D call uncertain. This sequence originates from a human donor with chronic lymphocytic leukemia. CDR3 bases: TGTGCCAGCACCGACTCTGGGGCCAACGTCCTGACTTTC. As protein: CASTDSGANVLTF. Looking up the rest from reference TRBV7-9 and TRBJ2-6 gives the full variable domain: DTGVSQNPRHKITKRGQNVTFRCDPISEHNRLYWYRQTLGQGPEFLTYFQNEAQLEKSRLLSDRFSAERPKGSFSTLEIQRTEQGDSAMYLCASTDSGANVLTFGAGSRLTVL.